Given below is one T cell receptor (beta chain) in context. Antigen specificity is unknown. The source of the sample is a study of cytomegalovirus exposure and HLA in healthy donors. This PCR relied on a set of 60 Vbeta primers and 13 Jbeta primers. Clones were read by immunoSEQ multiplex PCR, and TCRdb kept only the in-frame ones, dropping some. The profile shows fewer than 200,000 clones, around 80% of them singletons. This CDR3 is 14 amino acids long. V lost 1 base to trimming and J lost 6 bases; unmatched junction nucleotides: 6. From germline, CDR1 is SGHNT and CDR2 YYREEE (reference sequence). Study findings and constraints: Association of a missense DCLRE1C variant with TCR beta V- and J-gene trimming was reported in a later analysis.

The J gene is TRBJ2-7, the V gene TRBV5-4; 8 bases align to TRBD1. The receptor's source is a woman aged 25 to 39 in good health and CMV-seronegative. Material: PBMCs. This CDR3 reads CASSLLQGVGEQYF. CDR3 nucleotides: TGTGCCAGCAGCTTGCTACAGGGGGTCGGCGAGCAGTACTTC.